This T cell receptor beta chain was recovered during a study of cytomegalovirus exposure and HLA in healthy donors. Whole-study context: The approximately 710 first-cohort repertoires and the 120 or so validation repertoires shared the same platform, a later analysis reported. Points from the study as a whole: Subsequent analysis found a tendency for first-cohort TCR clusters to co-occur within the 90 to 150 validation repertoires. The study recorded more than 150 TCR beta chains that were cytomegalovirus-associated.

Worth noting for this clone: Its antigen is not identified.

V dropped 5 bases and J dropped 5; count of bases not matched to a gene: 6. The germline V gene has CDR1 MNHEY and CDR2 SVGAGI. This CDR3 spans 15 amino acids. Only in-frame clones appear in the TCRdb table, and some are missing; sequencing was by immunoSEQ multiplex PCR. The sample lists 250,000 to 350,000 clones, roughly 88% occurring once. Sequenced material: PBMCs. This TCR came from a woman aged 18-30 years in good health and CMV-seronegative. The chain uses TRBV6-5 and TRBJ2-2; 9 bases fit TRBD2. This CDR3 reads CASSKTSGQTGELFF. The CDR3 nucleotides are TGTGCCAGCAGTAAAACTAGCGGGCAAACCGGGGAGCTGTTTTTT.